What follows is one TCR beta chain and its context. The data derive from a study of cytomegalovirus exposure and HLA in healthy donors. Primers: 60 Vbeta forward and 13 Jbeta reverse. Clones were sequenced by immunoSEQ multiplex PCR, and TCRdb holds only the in-frame ones, with some missing. This sample has more than 150,000 clones, with roughly 79% found just once. The sequenced sample consisted of PBMCs. The sequence was obtained from a woman aged 40-49 years in good health and CMV-seropositive.

The CDR3 DNA reads TGTGCCTGGAGACGACAGGGGAGGGAAGGCTACACCTTC. It specifies CAWRRQGREGYTF. The V gene is TRBV30, the J gene TRBJ1-2; the match to TRBD1 covers 8 bases. The V gene's germline CDR1 is GTSNPN and CDR2 SVGIG (reference sequence). V dropped 3 bases and J dropped 8; count of bases not matched to a gene: 8. The CDR3 has 13 residues. Together with reference TRBV30 and TRBJ1-2, the CDR3 gives the full variable domain: SQTIHQWPATLVQPVGSPLSLECTVEGTSNPNLYWYRQAAGRGLQLLFYSVGIGQISSEVPQNLSASRPQDRQFILSSKKLLLSDSGFYLCAWRRQGREGYTFGSGTRLTVV.